Shown below are 18 T cell receptor beta chains from a single sample sequenced in a study. One entry per CDR3 protein results from TCRdb running MiXCR on the RT-PCR reads. The sample yields hundreds of thousands of distinct CDR3 sequences, about 14% seen once. Material for sequencing was memory CD4+ T cells from blood. The receptor set was obtained from a female donor in good health, serving as a healthy control.

This clonotype was detected only a few times. The V and J genes are TRBV7-2 and TRBJ1-1; D is unresolved. Germline V CDR1 and CDR2: SGHTA, FQGNSA. This CDR3 has 13 amino acids. The V end was cut by 4 bases, the J end by 6 bases, with 12 bases between. CDR3 in DNA: TGTGCCAGCAGCTCGAATTGGGTACCTGAAGCTTTCTTT. It specifies CASSSNWVPEAFF.

This clonotype was observed a single time. J is TRBJ1-5 and V is TRBV10-3; no definite D call. In germline, CDR1 is ENHRY, CDR2 SYGVKD. V was trimmed by 3 bases and J by 3 bases, leaving 9 bases between them. This CDR3 is 14 amino acids long. The CDR3 region has the DNA TGTGCCATCAGTGATTTAGATACCAATCAGCCCCAGCATTTT. This codes for CAISDLDTNQPQHF.

This clonotype occurred many times. This rearrangement joins TRBV5-1 to TRBJ2-1; D possibly corresponds to TRBD1 (7 bases). Germline V gives CDR1 SGHRS, CDR2 YFSETQ. The CDR3 spans 15 residues. The V end lost 4 bases, the J end lost 5 bases, and 16 bases lay between the germline ends. CDR3 residues: CASSRGGGRDNEQFF. In DNA, the CDR3 is TGCGCCAGCAGCAGAGGAGGGGGCAGAGACAATGAGCAGTTCTTC.

In its sample, this clonotype was seen many times. This chain joins TRBV20-1 and TRBJ2-7, with D possibly being TRBD2 (6 bases). The V gene's germline CDR1 is DFQATT and CDR2 SNEGSKA (reference sequence). The CDR3 sequence is 13 residues long. V shed 4 bases and J shed 0 bases, with 10 bases lying between them. CDR3 residues: CSAIRDFSYEQYF. The CDR3 DNA sequence: TGCAGTGCTATTCGGGACTTCTCCTACGAGCAGTACTTC.

The V and J genes are TRBV12-3 or TRBV12-4 and TRBJ1-2, with D unclear. Trimming pared 0 bases from V and 8 bases from J, leaving 16 bases between. The CDR3 extends over 15 amino acids. The CDR3 DNA follows: TGTGCCAGCAGTTTAGCGCGGTCGACTGTACGCGGCTACACCTTC. It codes for CASSLARSTVRGYTF.

With regard to this clonotype: A much larger clone is a single base away; this may be a read error. This chain uses TRBV7-3 with TRBJ2-5, with D possibly matching TRBD2 (6 bases). Trimming removed 1 base from V and 7 bases from J, with 13 bases in between. This CDR3 comprises 14 residues. Per the germline V gene, CDR1 is SGHTA and CDR2 is FQGTGA. The CDR3 region is CASSLRVDGGTQYF. The CDR3 DNA sequence: TGTGCCAGCAGCTTAAGGGTAGACGGGGGGACCCAGTACTTC. Supplemented by reference TRBV7-3 and TRBJ2-5, the full variable domain reads GAGVSQTPSNKVTEKGKYVELRCDPISGHTALYWYRQSLGQGPEFLIYFQGTGAADDSGLPNDRFFAVRPEGSVSTLKIQRTERGDSAVYLCASSLRVDGGTQYFGPGTRLLVL.

A few counts support this clonotype. V gene TRBV20-1 combines with J gene TRBJ1-5; a possible D gene is TRBD1 (5 bases). This CDR3 region has 15 residues. The V end was cut by 6 bases, the J end by 4 bases, with 19 bases between. Germline CDR1 is DFQATT and CDR2 is SNEGSKA (reference sequence). The CDR3 nucleotides read TGCAGTGCCCAACAGGCCTCAGGACTTAATCAGCCCCAGCATTTT. Translated, it gives CSAQQASGLNQPQHF.

This clonotype was detected many times. The V and J genes are TRBV29-1 and TRBJ2-3, with TRBD2 matching 12 bases. CDR1 is SQVTM, CDR2 ANQGSEA, per germline. V shed 7 bases, J shed 2 bases, and the junction held 7 bases outside the gene matches. This CDR3 spans 15 amino acids. The CDR3 spells CSESGLAGSTDTQYF. Here the CDR3 DNA reads TGCAGCGAGTCGGGACTAGCGGGTTCCACAGATACGCAGTATTTT.

Turning to this clonotype: An end of the junction differs from the germline gene, which may be a read error. The CDR3: CASSPGLAGGQGSVDTQYF. In DNA, the CDR3 is TGTGCTAGCAGCCCGGGACTAGCGGGAGGGCAAGGATCTGTAGATACGCAGTATTTT. This chain links TRBV7-7 with TRBJ2-3, with TRBD2 identical over 16 bases. Germline-derived CDR1 and CDR2 are SSHAT and FNYEAQ (reference sequence). The CDR3 loop spans 19 amino acids.

This clonotype was counted only a few times. The V gene is TRBV12-3 or TRBV12-4, the J gene TRBJ1-1; the D is unclear. V gave up 6 bases and J gave up 6 bases, with 17 bases separating them. The CDR3 is 14 residues long. The CDR3 loop is CASRPSGGIAEAFF. In nucleotides, the CDR3 is TGTGCCAGCAGACCATCCGGCGGGATAGCTGAAGCTTTCTTT.

This clonotype was seen many times. This chain links TRBV7-9 with TRBJ2-1, with no clear D. The V and J ends lost 0 bases and 9 bases respectively, with 6 bases between them. CDR1 is SEHNR, CDR2 FQNEAQ, per germline (reference sequence). This CDR3 has 12 amino acids. The CDR3, as DNA: TGTGCCAGCAGCTTAGCGTATGGTGAGCAGTTCTTC. Its translation: CASSLAYGEQFF.

In its sample, this clonotype was seen many times. V gene TRBV5-6 combines with J gene TRBJ2-4; D remains ambiguous. The CDR3 is 12 residues long. From germline, CDR1 is SGHDT and CDR2 YYEEEE. The V end was cut by 3 bases, the J end by 7 bases, with 8 bases between. Written as DNA, the CDR3 is TGTGCCAGCAGCTCGGGCGGTAACATTCAGTACTTC. Protein: CASSSGGNIQYF.

This clonotype was found many times. This chain uses TRBV7-2 with TRBJ1-1; D is uncertain. Trimming removed 3 bases from V and 1 base from J, with 6 bases in between. The CDR3 consists of 13 residues. CDR1 and CDR2 from the germline V gene are SGHTA and FQGNSA. As DNA, the CDR3 is TGTGCCAGCAGCTTTGATCAGAACACTGAAGCTTTCTTT. This translates into CASSFDQNTEAFF.

This clonotype has just a few counts. V gene TRBV27 combines with J gene TRBJ2-7, with a weak D call TRBD1 (5 bases). CDR1 MNHEY and CDR2 SMNVEV come from the germline V gene (reference sequence). V shed 6 bases and J shed 2 bases, with 17 bases lying between them. CDR3 length: 15 residues. The CDR3 nucleotides are TGTGCCAGCAGCTATAAACCAGGGAAGGCCTACGAGCAGTACTTC. This codes for CASSYKPGKAYEQYF.

Only a few counts were recorded for this clonotype. This chain links TRBV5-1 with TRBJ2-3, with TRBD1 as a possible D gene (6 bases). V was shortened by 2 bases and J by 2 bases, with 15 bases between the two germline ends. This CDR3 is 16 amino acids long. Germline V gene lookup returns CDR1 SGHRS and CDR2 YFSETQ. This CDR3 is CASSFQWTANTDTQYF. For the CDR3, the DNA is TGCGCCAGCAGCTTTCAATGGACAGCGAACACAGATACGCAGTATTTT.

About this clonotype itself: One junction end disagrees with the germline gene, perhaps due to a read error. The gene calls are TRBV7-7 and TRBJ2-2; possible D gene TRBD1, 6 bases. This CDR3 spans 16 amino acids. Germline V gives CDR1 SSHAT, CDR2 FNYEAQ (reference sequence). CDR3 loop: CASSLGAGTNAGELFF. CDR3 DNA sequence: TGTGCTAGCAGCTTAGGGGCCGGGACAAACGCCGGGGAGCTGTTTTTT.

This clonotype appeared many times. The chain uses TRBV20-1 and TRBJ1-4, with D perhaps TRBD1 (6 bases). This CDR3 spans 13 amino acids. Germline V lookup: CDR1 DFQATT, CDR2 SNEGSKA (reference sequence). Trimming took off 6 bases at V and 5 bases at J, with 13 bases between the two ends. The CDR3 DNA reads as TGCAGTGCCCCCGGGGGCCTGAATGAAAAACTGTTTTTT. Protein: CSAPGGLNEKLFF.

This sequence joins TRBV28 and TRBJ1-2; D unclear. V lost 1 base to trimming and J lost 4 bases, with 10 bases between them. Per the germline V gene, CDR1 is MDHEN and CDR2 is SYDVKM. This CDR3 is built from 14 residues. Here the CDR3 reads CASSLYAGIYGYTF. The CDR3 coding sequence is TGTGCCAGCAGTTTATACGCGGGTATCTATGGCTACACCTTC.